The clone carrying this T cell receptor (beta chain) was seen at least ten times. The antigen remains unidentified. The record originates from a study of CD8 T cells in ankylosing spondylitis. Regarding the study as a whole: For ankylosing spondylitis blood, a TCR beta motif of several highly homologous variants appeared characteristic. Disease-linked clones reportedly showed significant enrichment in matched ankylosing spondylitis synovial fluid.

With molecular barcodes, quantitative 5'-RACE was used to make the TCR beta libraries. TCRdb fed the 5' RACE reads into MiXCR, producing one record per CDR3 protein. The sample holds tens of thousands of distinct CDR3 sequences; 5.5% to 8% are singletons and the top ten take about 10%. This sequence originates from a male donor with ankylosing spondylitis or in good health (not recorded which). Sequenced material: blood, either unsorted or a sorted T cell fraction (not recorded which).

Here the CDR3 DNA reads TGTGCCAGCATCATGACGAACACCGGGGAGCTGTTTTTT. Amino acids: CASIMTNTGELFF. The chain uses TRBV12-3 or TRBV12-4 and TRBJ2-2; D ambiguous. The CDR3 sequence is 13 residues long. Trimming took off 7 bases at V and 0 bases at J, with 6 bases between the two ends.